This TCR beta chain was captured in a study of blood T cell repertoires in COVID-19. Overall study context: Some COVID-19 samples were acute and others convalescent; all came from the United States, Italy and Spain. The analysed material was cDNA or gDNA that came from T cells, B-cell-depleted T cells, or PBMCs.

Authors' methods: Amplification of reference gene primers was used by the study to estimate nucleated cell counts. TCRdb keeps only in-frame clones here, not all; method: immunoSEQ multiplex PCR. V, J and clone size are taken as reported in that table, and D and trimming were inferred from the DNA itself. The sample carries roughly 440,000 clones, 88% recorded once. Deletions cut 0 bases from V and 6 bases from J, with 6 bases between. The length of the CDR3 is 13 residues. Per germline, CDR1 SEHNR and CDR2 FQNEAQ (reference sequence). Seattle participants joined during active infection and were tracked over time.

The sequencing sample was made of peripheral blood. This TCR was recovered from a woman in her 50s with COVID-19, enrolled during active disease. The chain carries TRBV7-9 and TRBJ1-5; no firm D call. CDR3 amino acids: CASSLALSQPQHF. CDR3 nucleotides: TGTGCCAGCAGCTTAGCGCTAAGTCAGCCCCAGCATTTT.